What follows is one T cell receptor beta chain and its context. Antigen unknown. The data originate from a study of cytotoxic CD8 clonotypes in ibrutinib-treated CLL. Study context: Once patients had received a median approximately twelve months of treatment, range 6 to 36, response samples were obtained. The study's findings and limits: Samples from sustained-remission and progressing patients were taken at different times.

The CDR3 loop spans 14 amino acids. V was clipped by 0 bases and J by 6 bases; unmatched bases: 3. Per the germline V gene, CDR1 is GTSNPN and CDR2 is SVGIG (reference sequence). Clones were read by immunoSEQ multiplex PCR, and TCRdb kept only the in-frame ones, dropping some. The repertoire holds tens of thousands of clones, with roughly three quarters as singletons. This material consisted of PBMCs, taken at disease progression, from a patient treated with ibrutinib. V and J are TRBV30 and TRBJ2-2, with 8 nucleotides matching TRBD1. This sequence originates from a human donor with chronic lymphocytic leukemia. DNA for the CDR3: TGTGCCTGGAGTGTGACAGGGGAGGCCGGGGAGCTGTTTTTT. It specifies CAWSVTGEAGELFF.